The present entry profiles one T cell receptor (beta chain) with its context. These data belong to a study of siplizumab effects on memory and regulatory T cells. Method: immunoSEQ multiplex PCR; TCRdb's copy keeps in-frame clones and lacks some. This table holds 90,000 to 95,000 clones, roughly 96% found once. Germline V gene sequence: CDR1 LNHDA, CDR2 SQIVND (reference sequence). Deletions cut 4 bases from V and 4 bases from J, with 12 bases between. CDR3 length equals 14 residues. The specimen sequenced was naive CD4+ T cells sorted from blood. This chain links TRBV19 with TRBJ2-3, with D perhaps TRBD2 (5 bases). The receptor was derived from a human donor in good health. CDR3 protein: CASSKREGPDTQYF. The CDR3, as DNA: TGTGCCAGTAGTAAGAGGGAAGGGCCAGATACGCAGTATTTT. The complete variable domain, with remaining parts taken from reference TRBV19 and TRBJ2-3, reads DGGITQSPKYLFRKEGQNVTLSCEQNLNHDAMYWYRQDPGQGLRLIYYSQIVNDFQKGDIAEGYSVSREKKESFPLTVTSAQKNPTAFYLCASSKREGPDTQYFGPGTRLTVL.